Each of the 8 T cell receptor beta chains below was sequenced from the same sample in a study of cytomegalovirus exposure and HLA in healthy donors. A multiplex PCR was run with 60 Vbeta primers and 13 Jbeta primers. Sequencing used immunoSEQ multiplex PCR; TCRdb keeps in-frame clones, though not all of them. Among roughly 150,000 clones listed, around 83% were seen once. Source material: PBMCs. The receptors were gathered from a woman younger than 35 in good health and CMV-seronegative.

This clone was counted between two and nine times. The CDR3 bases are TGTGCCAGCAGTACCAGGGAGAACACTGAAGCTTTCTTT. Amino acids: CASSTRENTEAFF. The chain links TRBV6-5 to TRBJ1-1; D may be TRBD1 (5 bases). Trimming left V 5 bases short and J 1 base short, with 8 bases between. This CDR3 contains 13 residues. Germline V gene sequence: CDR1 MNHEY, CDR2 SVGAGI.

This chain connects TRBV18 to TRBJ2-5; a weak D match, TRBD1 (6 bases). The germline CDR1 and CDR2 sequences are KGHSH and LQKENI. The CDR3 is 13 residues long. V lost 3 bases, J lost 5 bases, and 10 bases lay in between. Here the CDR3 reads CASSPDRRETQYF. For the CDR3, the DNA is TGTGCCAGCTCACCCGACAGGAGGGAGACCCAGTACTTC.

This chain uses TRBV19 with TRBJ1-5, with D unresolved. The germline V gene encodes CDR1 LNHDA and CDR2 SQIVND (reference sequence). Trimming took off 5 bases at V and 7 bases at J, with 9 bases between the two ends. The CDR3 contains 12 residues. The CDR3 spells CASSAANQPQHF. CDR3 coding DNA: TGTGCCAGTAGTGCCGCGAACCAGCCCCAGCATTTT.

This chain links TRBV6-5 with TRBJ1-2; D gene uncertain. The germline V and J ends were trimmed by 4 bases and 3 bases, with 15 bases remaining between them. Germline CDR1 is MNHEY and CDR2 is SVGAGI. The CDR3 length is 15 residues. The CDR3 reads CASSSRVLDYYGYTF. The CDR3 bases are TGTGCCAGCAGTTCCCGGGTCCTGGACTACTATGGCTACACCTTC.

This clone was detected a few times. J is TRBJ2-7 and V is TRBV30, with D perhaps TRBD2 (6 bases). The germline V gene has CDR1 GTSNPN and CDR2 SVGIG (reference sequence). The CDR3 contains 14 residues. V lost 1 base and J lost 2, with 12 bases in between. CDR3 nucleotide sequence: TGTGCCTGGAGTGGGGACTTTCTCACCTACGAGCAGTACTTC. This translates into CAWSGDFLTYEQYF.

The chain recombines TRBV19 with TRBJ2-7; perhaps TRBD1 as D (6 bases). V was shortened by 3 bases and J by 0 bases, with 15 bases between the two germline ends. This CDR3 has 16 residues. From germline, CDR1 is LNHDA and CDR2 SQIVND (reference sequence). The CDR3 loop is CASSISDSRSSYEQYF. The CDR3 DNA sequence: TGTGCCAGTAGTATTTCGGACAGCAGAAGCTCCTACGAGCAGTACTTC.

This clone was recorded once. The chain recombines TRBV2 with TRBJ2-6, with a possible D match to TRBD1 (5 bases). Germline lookup yields CDR1 SNHLY and CDR2 FYNNEI. This CDR3 has 17 amino acids. The ends were cut back, 7 bases at V and 0 bases at J, with 16 bases in the middle. The CDR3 loop reads CASNGVTGSSGANVLTF. The CDR3 DNA sequence: TGTGCCAGCAATGGAGTCACAGGCAGCTCTGGGGCCAACGTCCTGACTTTC.

This chain joins TRBV14 and TRBJ2-1, with 8 bases that match TRBD2. This CDR3 is built from 15 residues. V was clipped by 7 bases and J by 9 bases; unmatched bases: 14. Germline values: CDR1 SGHDN, CDR2 FVKESK. The CDR3 sequence is CASNTLAGLSGEQFF. The CDR3 DNA reads as TGTGCCAGCAACACGTTAGCGGGATTGAGCGGTGAGCAGTTCTTC.